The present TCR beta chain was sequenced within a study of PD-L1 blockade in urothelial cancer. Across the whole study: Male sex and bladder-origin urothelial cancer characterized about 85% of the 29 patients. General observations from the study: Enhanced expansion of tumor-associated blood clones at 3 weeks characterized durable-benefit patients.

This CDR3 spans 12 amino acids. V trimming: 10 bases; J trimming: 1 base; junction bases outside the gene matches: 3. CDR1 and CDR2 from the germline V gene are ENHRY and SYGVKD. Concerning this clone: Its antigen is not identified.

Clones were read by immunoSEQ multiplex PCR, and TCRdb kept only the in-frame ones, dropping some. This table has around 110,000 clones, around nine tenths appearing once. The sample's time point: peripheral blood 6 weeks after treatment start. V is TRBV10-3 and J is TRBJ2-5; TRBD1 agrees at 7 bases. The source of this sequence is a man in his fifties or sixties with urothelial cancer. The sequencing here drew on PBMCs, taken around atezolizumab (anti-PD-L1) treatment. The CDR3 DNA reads TGTGCCAGCGGACAGGCCCAAGAGACCCAGTACTTC. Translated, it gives CASGQAQETQYF.